The TCR beta chain described here comes from a study of lymphopenia after photon versus proton radiotherapy. Regarding the study as a whole: Proton therapy kept repertoires fairly stable, unlike photons, which gained effector/memory cells.

In regard to this clone: The antigen remains unidentified.

Measured with immunoSEQ multiplex PCR; TCRdb has only the in-frame clones, and not every one. The sample lists around 150,000 clones, around nine tenths occurring once. V lost 1 base and J lost 0, with 4 bases in between. Germline values: CDR1 SGHVS, CDR2 FQNEAQ. The CDR3 length is 14 residues. This chain uses TRBV7-8 with TRBJ2-1, with no clear D. This clonotype was obtained from a man aged 45-60 years with gastric cancer. The source material was peripheral blood, sampled from a patient treated with photon-based radiotherapy. CDR3 DNA sequence: TGTGCCAGCAGCTTAGTGACCTCCTACAATGAGCAGTTCTTC. Translation: CASSLVTSYNEQFF.